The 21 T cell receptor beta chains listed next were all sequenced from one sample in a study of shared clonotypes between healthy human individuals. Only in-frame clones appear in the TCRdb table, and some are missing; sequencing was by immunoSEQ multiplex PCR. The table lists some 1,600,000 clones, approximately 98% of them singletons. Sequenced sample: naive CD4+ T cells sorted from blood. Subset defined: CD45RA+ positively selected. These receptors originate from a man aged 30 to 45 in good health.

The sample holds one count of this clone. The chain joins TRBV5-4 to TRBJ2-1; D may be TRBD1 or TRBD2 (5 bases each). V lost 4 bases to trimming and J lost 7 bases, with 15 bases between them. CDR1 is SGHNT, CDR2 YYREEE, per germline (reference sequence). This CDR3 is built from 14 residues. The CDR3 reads CASSTRDGENEQFF. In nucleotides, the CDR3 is TGTGCCAGCAGCACCCGGGACGGAGAGAATGAGCAGTTCTTC.

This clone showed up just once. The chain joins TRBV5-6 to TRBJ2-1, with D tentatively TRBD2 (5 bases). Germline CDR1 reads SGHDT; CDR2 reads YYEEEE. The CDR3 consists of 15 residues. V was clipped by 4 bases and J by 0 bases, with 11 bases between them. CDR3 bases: TGTGCCAGCAGCCAGGACTTGTCCTCCTACAATGAGCAGTTCTTC. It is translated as CASSQDLSSYNEQFF.

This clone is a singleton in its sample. The CDR3 nucleotides are TGTGCCAGCAGCCAAAATACCGGGACTAGAGTAAAAGATGAGCAGTTCTTC. Protein: CASSQNTGTRVKDEQFF. This chain connects TRBV14 to TRBJ2-1; 8 nucleotides line up with TRBD2. Germline V gene sequence: CDR1 SGHDN, CDR2 FVKESK. The CDR3 consists of 17 residues. With V trimmed by 2 bases and J by 8 bases, 14 bases remained unmatched.

Here the CDR3 reads CAISDEYSYNEQFF. The CDR3, as DNA: TGTGCCATCAGTGACGAGTACTCCTACAATGAGCAGTTCTTC. The rearrangement uses TRBV10-3 and TRBJ2-1; no clear D gene. V was shortened by 3 bases and J by 0 bases, with 6 bases between the two germline ends. Germline loops: CDR1 ENHRY, CDR2 SYGVKD. CDR3 length equals 14 residues.

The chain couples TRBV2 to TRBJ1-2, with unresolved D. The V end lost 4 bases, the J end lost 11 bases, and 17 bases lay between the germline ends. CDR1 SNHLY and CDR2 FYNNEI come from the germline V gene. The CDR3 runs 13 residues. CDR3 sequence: CASSARQALWYTF. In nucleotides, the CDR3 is TGTGCCAGCAGTGCGAGGCAGGCTCTCTGGTACACCTTC.

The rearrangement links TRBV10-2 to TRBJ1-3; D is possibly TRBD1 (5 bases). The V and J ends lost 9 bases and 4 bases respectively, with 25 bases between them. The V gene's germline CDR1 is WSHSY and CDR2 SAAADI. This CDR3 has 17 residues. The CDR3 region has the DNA TGCGCCAGTACTCATGAGGGTCCAGGGTTTTACGGAAACACCATATATTTT. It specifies CASTHEGPGFYGNTIYF.

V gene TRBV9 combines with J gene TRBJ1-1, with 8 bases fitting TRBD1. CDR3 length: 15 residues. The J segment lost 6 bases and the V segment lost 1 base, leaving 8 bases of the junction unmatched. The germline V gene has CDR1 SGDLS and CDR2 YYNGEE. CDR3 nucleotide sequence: TGTGCCAGCAGCGTAAAACAGGGGGAAGGCTCTGAAGCTTTCTTT. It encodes CASSVKQGEGSEAFF. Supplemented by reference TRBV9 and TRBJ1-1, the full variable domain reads DSGVTQTPKHLITATGQRVTLRCSPRSGDLSVYWYQQSLDQGLQFLIQYYNGEERAKGNILERFSAQQFPDLHSELNLSSLELGDSALYFCASSVKQGEGSEAFFGQGTRLTVV.

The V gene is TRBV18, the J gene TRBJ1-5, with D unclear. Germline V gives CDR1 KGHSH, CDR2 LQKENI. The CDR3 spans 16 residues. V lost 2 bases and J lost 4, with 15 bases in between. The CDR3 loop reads CASSPERQSLNQPQHF. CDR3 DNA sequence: TGTGCCAGCTCACCAGAGCGACAATCCCTTAATCAGCCCCAGCATTTT.

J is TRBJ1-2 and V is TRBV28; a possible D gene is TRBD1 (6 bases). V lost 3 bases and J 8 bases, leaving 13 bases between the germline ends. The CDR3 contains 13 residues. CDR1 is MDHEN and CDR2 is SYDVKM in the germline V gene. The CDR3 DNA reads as TGTGCCAGCAGTTTCGGGACACATCGGGGCTACACCTTC. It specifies CASSFGTHRGYTF.

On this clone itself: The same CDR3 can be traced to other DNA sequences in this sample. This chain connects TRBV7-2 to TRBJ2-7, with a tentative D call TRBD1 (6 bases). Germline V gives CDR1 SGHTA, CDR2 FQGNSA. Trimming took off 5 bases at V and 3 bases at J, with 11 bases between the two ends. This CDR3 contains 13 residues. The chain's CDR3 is CASSLKQGYEQYF. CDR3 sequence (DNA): TGTGCCAGCAGCCTCAAACAGGGCTACGAGCAGTACTTC.

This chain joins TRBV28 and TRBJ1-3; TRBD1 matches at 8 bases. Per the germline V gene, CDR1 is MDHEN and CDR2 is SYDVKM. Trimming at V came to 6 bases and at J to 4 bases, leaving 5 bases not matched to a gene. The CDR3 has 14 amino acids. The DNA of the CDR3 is TGTGCCAGCAGGATGACAGGGGAGGGAAACACCATATATTTT. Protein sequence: CASRMTGEGNTIYF.

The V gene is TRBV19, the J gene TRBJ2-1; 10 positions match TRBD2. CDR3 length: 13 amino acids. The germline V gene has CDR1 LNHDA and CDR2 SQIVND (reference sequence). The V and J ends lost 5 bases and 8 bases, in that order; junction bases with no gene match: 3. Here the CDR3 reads CASSLGTSDEQFF. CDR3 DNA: TGTGCCAGTAGTCTCGGGACTAGCGATGAGCAGTTCTTC. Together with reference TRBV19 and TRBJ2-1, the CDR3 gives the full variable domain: DGGITQSPKYLFRKEGQNVTLSCEQNLNHDAMYWYRQDPGQGLRLIYYSQIVNDFQKGDIAEGYSVSREKKESFPLTVTSAQKNPTAFYLCASSLGTSDEQFFGPGTRLTVL.

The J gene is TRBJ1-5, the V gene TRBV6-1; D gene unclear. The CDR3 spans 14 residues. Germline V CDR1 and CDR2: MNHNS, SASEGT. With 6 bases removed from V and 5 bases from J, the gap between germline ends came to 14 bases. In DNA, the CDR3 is TGTGCCAGCAGCGTGGTGGGCAGTTATCAGCCCCAGCATTTT. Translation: CASSVVGSYQPQHF.

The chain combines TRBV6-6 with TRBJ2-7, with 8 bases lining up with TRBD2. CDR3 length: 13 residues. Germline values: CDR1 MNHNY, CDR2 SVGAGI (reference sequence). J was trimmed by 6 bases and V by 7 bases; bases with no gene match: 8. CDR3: CASNQAGDSEQYF. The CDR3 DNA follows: TGTGCCAGCAACCAAGCGGGAGACTCCGAGCAGTACTTC.

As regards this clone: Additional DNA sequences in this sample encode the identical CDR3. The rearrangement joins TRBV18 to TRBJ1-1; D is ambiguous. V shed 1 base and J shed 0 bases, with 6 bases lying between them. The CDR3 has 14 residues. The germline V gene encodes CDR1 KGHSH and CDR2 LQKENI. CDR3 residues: CASSPLSMNTEAFF. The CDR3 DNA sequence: TGTGCCAGCTCACCACTCTCCATGAACACTGAAGCTTTCTTT. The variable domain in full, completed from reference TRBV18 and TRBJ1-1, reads NAGVMQNPRHLVRRRGQEARLRCSPMKGHSHVYWYRQLPEEGLKFMVYLQKENIIDESGMPKERFSAEFPKEGPSILRIQQVVRGDSAAYFCASSPLSMNTEAFFGQGTRLTVV.

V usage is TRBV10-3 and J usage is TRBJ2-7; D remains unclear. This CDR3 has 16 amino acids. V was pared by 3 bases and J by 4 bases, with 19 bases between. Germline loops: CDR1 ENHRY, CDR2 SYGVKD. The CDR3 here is CAISDTTQSGRYEQYF. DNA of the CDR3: TGTGCCATCAGTGATACGACACAATCCGGCCGTTACGAGCAGTACTTC.

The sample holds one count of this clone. This CDR3 is CASSLSASSYEQYF. DNA for the CDR3: TGCGCCAGCAGCTTGTCCGCGAGCTCCTACGAGCAGTACTTC. The chain couples TRBV5-1 to TRBJ2-7; D is uncertain. V dropped 1 base and J dropped 0 bases, with 8 bases sitting between them. In germline, CDR1 is SGHRS, CDR2 YFSETQ. The CDR3 consists of 14 residues.

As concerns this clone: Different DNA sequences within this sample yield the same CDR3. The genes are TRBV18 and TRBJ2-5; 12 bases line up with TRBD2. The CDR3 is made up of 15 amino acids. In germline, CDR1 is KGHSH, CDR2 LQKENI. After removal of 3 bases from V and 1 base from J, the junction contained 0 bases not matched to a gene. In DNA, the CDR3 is TGTGCCAGCTCACCGGGACTAGCGGGCCAAGAGACCCAGTACTTC. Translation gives CASSPGLAGQETQYF.

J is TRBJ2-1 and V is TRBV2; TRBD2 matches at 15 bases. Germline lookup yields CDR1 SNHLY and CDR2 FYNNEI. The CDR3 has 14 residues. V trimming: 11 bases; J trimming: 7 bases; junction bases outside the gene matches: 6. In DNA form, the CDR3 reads TGTGCCGGGAGGGGACTAGCGGGAGGTAATGAGCAGTTCTTC. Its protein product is CAGRGLAGGNEQFF.

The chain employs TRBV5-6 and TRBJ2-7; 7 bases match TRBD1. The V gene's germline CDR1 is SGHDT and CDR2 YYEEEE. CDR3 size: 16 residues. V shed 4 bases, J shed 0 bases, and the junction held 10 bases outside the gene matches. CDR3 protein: CASSETGTASSYEQYF. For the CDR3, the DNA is TGTGCCAGCAGCGAAACCGGGACAGCCAGCTCCTACGAGCAGTACTTC.

The DNA of the CDR3 is TGTGCCAGCAGTGACTGGACAGGGTTTGATACGCAGTATTTT. It specifies CASSDWTGFDTQYF. The chain combines TRBV6-1 with TRBJ2-3, with 8 bases that match TRBD1. This CDR3 spans 14 amino acids. V gave up 3 bases and J gave up 6 bases; unmatched junction bases: 5. Germline values: CDR1 MNHNS, CDR2 SASEGT.